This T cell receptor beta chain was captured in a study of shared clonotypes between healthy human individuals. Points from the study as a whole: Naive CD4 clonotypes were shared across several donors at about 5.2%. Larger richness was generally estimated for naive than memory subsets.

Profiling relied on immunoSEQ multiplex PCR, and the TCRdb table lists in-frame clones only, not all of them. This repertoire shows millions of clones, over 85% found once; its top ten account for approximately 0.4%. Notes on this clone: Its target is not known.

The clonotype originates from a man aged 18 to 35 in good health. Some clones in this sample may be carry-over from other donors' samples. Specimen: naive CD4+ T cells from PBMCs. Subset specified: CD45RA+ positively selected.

The CDR3, as DNA: TGTGCCAGCAGTTTCACCCTGGGACAGGGATCCTACGAGCAGTACTTC. Translation gives CASSFTLGQGSYEQYF. The rearrangement joins TRBV28 to TRBJ2-7; 9 nucleotides match TRBD1. The CDR3 is made up of 16 amino acids. Looked up from germline, CDR1 is MDHEN and CDR2 is SYDVKM. The V segment lost 3 bases and the J segment 1 base; nucleotides outside the gene matches: 7.